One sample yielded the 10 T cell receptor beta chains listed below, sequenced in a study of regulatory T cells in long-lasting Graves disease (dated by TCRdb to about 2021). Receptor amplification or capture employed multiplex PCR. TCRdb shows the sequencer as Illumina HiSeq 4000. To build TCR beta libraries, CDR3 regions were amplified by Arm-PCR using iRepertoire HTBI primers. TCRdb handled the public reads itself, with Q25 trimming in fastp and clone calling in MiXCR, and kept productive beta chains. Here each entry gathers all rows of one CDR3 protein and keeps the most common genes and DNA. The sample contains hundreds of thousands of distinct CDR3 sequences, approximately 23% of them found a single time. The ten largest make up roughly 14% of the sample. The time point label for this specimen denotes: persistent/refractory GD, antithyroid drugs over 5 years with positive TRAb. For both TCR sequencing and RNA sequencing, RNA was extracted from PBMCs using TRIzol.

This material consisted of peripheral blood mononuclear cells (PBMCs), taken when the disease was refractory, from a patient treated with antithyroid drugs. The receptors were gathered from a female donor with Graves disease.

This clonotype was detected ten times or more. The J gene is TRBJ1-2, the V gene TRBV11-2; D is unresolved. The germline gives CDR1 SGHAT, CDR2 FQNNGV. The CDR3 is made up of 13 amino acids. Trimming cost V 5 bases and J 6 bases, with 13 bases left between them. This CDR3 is CASSTAVGDGYTF. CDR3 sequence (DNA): TGTGCCAGCAGCACCGCCGTTGGGGATGGCTACACCTTC.

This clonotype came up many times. CDR3 region: CASSLFGGSYGYTF. The CDR3 nucleotides are TGTGCCAGCAGTTTATTCGGGGGGAGCTATGGCTACACCTTC. V and J are TRBV28 and TRBJ1-2; TRBD1 is a possible D gene (5 bases). The CDR3 is 14 residues long. Germline V gene sequence: CDR1 MDHEN, CDR2 SYDVKM. Trimming removed 1 base from V and 4 bases from J, with 10 bases in between.

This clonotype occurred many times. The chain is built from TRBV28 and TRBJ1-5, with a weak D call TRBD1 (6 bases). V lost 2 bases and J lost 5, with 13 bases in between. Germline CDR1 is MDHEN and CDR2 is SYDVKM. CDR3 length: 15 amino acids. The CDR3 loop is CASSLIRDTDQPQHF. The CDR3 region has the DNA TGTGCCAGCAGTTTAATAAGGGACACCGATCAGCCCCAGCATTTT.

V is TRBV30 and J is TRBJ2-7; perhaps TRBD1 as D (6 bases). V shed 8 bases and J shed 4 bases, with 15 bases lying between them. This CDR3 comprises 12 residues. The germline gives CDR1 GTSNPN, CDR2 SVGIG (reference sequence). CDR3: CAGDRFSYEQYF. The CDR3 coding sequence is TGTGCCGGTGACAGGTTTTCTTACGAGCAGTACTTC.

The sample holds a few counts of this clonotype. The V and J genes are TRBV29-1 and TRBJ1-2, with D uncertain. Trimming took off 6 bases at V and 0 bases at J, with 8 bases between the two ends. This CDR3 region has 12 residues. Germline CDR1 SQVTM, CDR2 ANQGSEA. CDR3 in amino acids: CSVAQSNYGYTF. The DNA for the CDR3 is TGCAGCGTCGCACAGTCTAACTATGGCTACACCTTC.

The DNA of the CDR3 is TGTGCCAGTAGTCCGCCCAGGGACTATAATGAAAAACTGTTTTTT. Translating gives CASSPPRDYNEKLFF. The chain combines TRBV19 with TRBJ1-4; weak D call: TRBD1 (5 bases). V was shortened by 5 bases and J by 4 bases, with 14 bases between the two germline ends. The CDR3 totals 15 residues. Germline V gene data show CDR1 as LNHDA and CDR2 as SQIVND (reference sequence).

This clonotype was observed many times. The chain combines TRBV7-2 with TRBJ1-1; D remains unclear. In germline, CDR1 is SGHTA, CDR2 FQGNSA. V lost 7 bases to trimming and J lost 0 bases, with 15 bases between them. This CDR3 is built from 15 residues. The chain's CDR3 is CASNHPGLLNTEAFF. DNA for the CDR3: TGTGCCAGCAACCACCCTGGGTTGTTGAACACTGAAGCTTTCTTT.

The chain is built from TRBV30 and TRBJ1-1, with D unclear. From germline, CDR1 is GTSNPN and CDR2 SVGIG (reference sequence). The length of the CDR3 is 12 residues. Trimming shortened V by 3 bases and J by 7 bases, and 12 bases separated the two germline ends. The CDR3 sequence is CAWRQTAGEAFF. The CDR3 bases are TGTGCCTGGAGGCAGACTGCGGGTGAAGCTTTCTTT.

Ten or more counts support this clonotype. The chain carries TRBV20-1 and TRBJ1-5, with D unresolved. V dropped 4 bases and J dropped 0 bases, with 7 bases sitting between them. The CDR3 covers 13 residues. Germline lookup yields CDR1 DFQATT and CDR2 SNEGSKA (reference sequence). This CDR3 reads CSAKPGSNQPQHF. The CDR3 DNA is TGCAGTGCTAAACCAGGTAGCAATCAGCCCCAGCATTTT.

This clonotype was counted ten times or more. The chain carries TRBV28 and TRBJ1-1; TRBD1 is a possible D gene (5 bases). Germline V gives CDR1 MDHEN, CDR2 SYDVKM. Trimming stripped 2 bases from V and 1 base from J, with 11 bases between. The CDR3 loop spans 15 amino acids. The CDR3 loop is CASSLRSGGNTEAFF. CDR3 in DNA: TGTGCCAGCAGTTTAAGGTCCGGGGGGAACACTGAAGCTTTCTTT.